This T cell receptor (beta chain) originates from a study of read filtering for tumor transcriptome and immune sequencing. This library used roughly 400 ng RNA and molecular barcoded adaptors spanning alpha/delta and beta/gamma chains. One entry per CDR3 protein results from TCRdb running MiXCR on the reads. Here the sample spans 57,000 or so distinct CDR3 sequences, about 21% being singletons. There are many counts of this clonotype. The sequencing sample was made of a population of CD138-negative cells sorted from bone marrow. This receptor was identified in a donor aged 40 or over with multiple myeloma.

In DNA, the CDR3 is TGTGCCAGCAGCCAAGGTGTAGCGCTGCAAGAGACCCAGTACTTC. It is translated as CASSQGVALQETQYF. This chain links TRBV3-1 with TRBJ2-5; weak D call: TRBD2 (5 bases). This CDR3 contains 15 residues. V was pared by 1 base and J by 2 bases, with 11 bases between. Germline loops: CDR1 LGHDT, CDR2 YNNKEL (reference sequence).